Detailed here is one T cell receptor (beta chain). Antigen specificity is unknown. These data come from a study of molecular identifiers for immune sequencing clone quantification. Study-level information: Replicate experiments divided RNA from roughly 20,000 or 100,000 naive CD8 cells into five parts and sequenced four.

Previously reported methods and listed TCR primers produced the bulk TCR libraries. TCRdb re-called the PCR reads with MiXCR, one entry per CDR3 protein. The data show around 480,000 distinct CDR3 sequences, with 20% to 25% seen just once and about 0.78% held by the top ten. Germline assignment: CDR1 MGHDK and CDR2 SYGVNS. V dropped 1 base and J dropped 4 bases, with 10 bases sitting between them. There are 14 residues in the CDR3. Naive CD8 T cells were sorted, and the gate applied was CD8+CD4-CCR7+CD45RA+. Study observations and caveats: Whereas naive cells kept under 1% of molecules in clones above 20 RNA copies, such clones held over 97% in effectors.

The chain has TRBV25-1 and TRBJ2-5; D possibly uses TRBD1 or TRBD2 (5 bases each). The clonotype originates from a human donor in good health. Some libraries in this study had Jurkat cell RNA spiked in. Sequencing input: naive CD8+ T cells from blood, with Jurkat cell RNA spiked in. Subset: FACS-sorted CD8+CD4-CCR7+CD45RA+ naive T cells. The CDR3 sequence is CASSEFRGVETQYF. As DNA, the CDR3 is TGTGCCAGCAGTGAATTTCGAGGGGTAGAGACCCAGTACTTC.